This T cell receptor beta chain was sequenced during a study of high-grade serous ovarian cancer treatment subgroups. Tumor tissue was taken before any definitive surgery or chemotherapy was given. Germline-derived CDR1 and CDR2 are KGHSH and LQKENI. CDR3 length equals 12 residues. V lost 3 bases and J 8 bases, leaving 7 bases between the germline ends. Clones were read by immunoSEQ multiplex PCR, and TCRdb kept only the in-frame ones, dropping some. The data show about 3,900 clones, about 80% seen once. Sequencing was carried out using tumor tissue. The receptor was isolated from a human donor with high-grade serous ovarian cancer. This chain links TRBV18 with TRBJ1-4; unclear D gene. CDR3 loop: CASSPSAEKLFF. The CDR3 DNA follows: TGTGCCAGCTCACCCTCCGCCGAAAAACTGTTTTTT.